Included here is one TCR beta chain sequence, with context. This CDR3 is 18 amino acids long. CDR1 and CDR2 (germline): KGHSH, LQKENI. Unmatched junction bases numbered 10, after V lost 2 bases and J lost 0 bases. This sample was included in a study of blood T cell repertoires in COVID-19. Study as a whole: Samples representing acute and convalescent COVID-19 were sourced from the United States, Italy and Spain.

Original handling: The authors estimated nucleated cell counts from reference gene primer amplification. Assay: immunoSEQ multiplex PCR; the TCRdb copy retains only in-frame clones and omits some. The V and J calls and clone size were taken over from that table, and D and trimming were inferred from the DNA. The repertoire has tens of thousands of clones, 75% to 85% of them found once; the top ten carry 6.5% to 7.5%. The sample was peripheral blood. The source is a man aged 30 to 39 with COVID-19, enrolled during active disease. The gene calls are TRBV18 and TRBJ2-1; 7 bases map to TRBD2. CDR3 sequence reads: CASSPEASGVSSYNEQFF. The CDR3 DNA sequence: TGTGCCAGCTCACCAGAGGCCAGCGGGGTCAGCTCCTACAATGAGCAGTTCTTC. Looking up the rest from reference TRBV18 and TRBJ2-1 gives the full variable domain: NAGVMQNPRHLVRRRGQEARLRCSPMKGHSHVYWYRQLPEEGLKFMVYLQKENIIDESGMPKERFSAEFPKEGPSILRIQQVVRGDSAAYFCASSPEASGVSSYNEQFFGPGTRLTVL.